This TCR beta chain was profiled in a study of identical twins (dated by TCRdb to the mid-2010s). Some background on the complete study: To test whether fetal clonotypes persist, the study used deep sequencing on TCR alpha and beta repertoires from monozygotic twins, unrelated adults of various ages, and cord blood. Replicate twin experiments were performed at different times using different library preparation protocols to rule out contamination.

Receptor amplification or capture employed 5' RACE. TCRdb records Illumina HiSeq 2000 as the sequencer. Template switching added a universal primer binding site, and the final cDNA carried a unique molecular identifier that allowed TCR cDNA molecules to be counted accurately. Specific primers in the conserved constant-segment region were used to synthesize first-strand cDNA for the TCR alpha and beta chains. To control for contamination, every cDNA library carried two barcodes: a SMART-Mk sample barcode plus Illumina barcodes. Two successive PCR steps introduced TruSeq adapter sequences along with Illumina sample barcodes. The TCR alpha and beta cDNA libraries were sequenced on the Illumina HiSeq platform using custom primers. The published analysis was carried out like this. MiGEC processed the raw reads to extract unique molecular identifiers, while MiXCR was used to determine the CDR3 positions. Recombination models were inferred per individual with the repgenHMM and IGoR tools using an EM algorithm. Shared clonotypes were analyzed with the tcR package in R, and sharing was normalized by the product of cloneset sizes. To study raw recombination free of thymic and clonal selection effects, out-of-frame nonproductive sequences were analyzed. TCRdb trimmed the raw reads at Q25, called clones with MiXCR and kept productive beta chains. Identical CDR3 proteins give one entry, which carries the most common genes and DNA. The V and J calls here are based on TCRdb, not the publication. For this sample the table gives hundreds of thousands of distinct CDR3 sequences, of which approximately 8% were detected only once. The leading ten clones occupy about 5.8% of the sample.

All donors were healthy Caucasians. The twin cohort comprised three pairs of female monozygotic twins, all aged roughly 18 to 30 years. Positive isolation kits from Invitrogen were used to isolate the CD4+ and CD8+ T cell populations. Beyond this particular receptor, the publication reports: Fewer insertions were carried by abundant cord blood beta clonotypes; a weaker similar trend was observed in young adult naive repertoires, while no such trend was observed in memory repertoires. Zero-insertion analyses could be partly confounded by invariant T cells such as MAIT and iNKT, though diverse VJ usage argued against such confounding for most clonotypes. Out-of-frame TCR alpha sharing in monozygotic twins was systematically underestimated by recombination models, whereas sharing between unrelated individuals was in agreement with the recombination models. Compared with coincidental sharing between unrelated individuals, out-of-frame TCR alpha sequences shared between twins showed an excess of sequences with low generation probability. In beta out-of-frame sequences, excess twin sharing was weaker, because having fewer shared sequences lowered the signal-to-noise ratio. Because the same donors could not be followed over many years, conclusions were based on cross-sectional statistical analysis.

A note on this clonotype: Its recognized antigen is unknown. No clone much larger than this one lies a single base away; base qualities are absent.

V sheds 3 bases and J sheds 4 bases, leaving 7 bases between their ends. Measured from the cysteine to the phenylalanine, the CDR3 is 13 residues long. Just the 39-base CDR3 DNA is kept, in frame starting at base 1. The CDR1 and CDR2 encoded by the germline V gene are ENHRY and SYGVKD. This same sample was also taken into another study, of yellow fever vaccine responses in identical twins. As that second paper reports: The T cell response to vaccination in identical twins was reported by the authors to appear partly convergent and partly personalized. The study precisely tracked vaccine-responding T cell clones in identical twins.

The sample was CD8+ T cells sorted from blood. This TCR derives from a woman aged 18-29 years in good health. The V and J segments used are TRBV10-3 and TRBJ1-5; confidence is insufficient to name the D gene. The base sequence is TGTGCCATCAGTGAACGGGTGAATCAGCCCCAGCATTTT. It translates as CAISERVNQPQHF.